One and the same sample provided the 19 T cell receptor beta chains below, sequenced in a study of memory CD4+ T cells and cytomegalovirus serostatus. Measured with immunoSEQ multiplex PCR; TCRdb has only the in-frame clones, and not every one. This repertoire shows over 35,000 clones, over 60% found once; its top ten account for less than 0.85%. Single viable CD3+CD4+CD8-CD45RO+ cells were sorted as the memory CD4+ T cells. Sequencing was carried out using memory CD4+ T cells from blood. These receptors were taken from an adult in good health and CMV-seronegative.

The chain employs TRBV6-1 and TRBJ1-2; 7 positions match TRBD1. The germline CDR1 and CDR2 sequences are MNHNS and SASEGT. The V gene end was trimmed by 7 bases and the J gene end by 8 bases; junction bases not matched to a gene: 13. The CDR3 has 14 amino acids. This CDR3 reads CASTPDRARDGYTF. CDR3 DNA: TGTGCCAGCACTCCAGACAGGGCGAGGGACGGCTACACCTTC.

The chain joins TRBV18 to TRBJ1-1; D remains unclear. From germline, CDR1 is KGHSH and CDR2 LQKENI. The CDR3 loop spans 11 amino acids. In DNA, the CDR3 is TGTGCATCCCTTTTGGACACTGAAGCTTTCTTT. Its protein product is CASLLDTEAFF. Complete variable domain (other parts from reference TRBV18 and TRBJ1-1): NAGVMQNPRHLVRRRGQEARLRCSPMKGHSHVYWYRQLPEEGLKFMVYLQKENIIDESGMPKERFSAEFPKEGPSILRIQQVVRGDSAAYFCASLLDTEAFFGQGTRLTVV.

The CDR3 coding sequence is TGTGCCTGGAACAGGCAGGCTAACTATGGCTACACCTTC. Protein product: CAWNRQANYGYTF. The genes are TRBV30 and TRBJ1-2; TRBD1 might be the D (5 bases). V shed 4 bases and J shed 0 bases, with 9 bases lying between them. This CDR3 contains 13 residues. Germline CDR1 and CDR2: GTSNPN and SVGIG (reference sequence).

The chain links TRBV11-3 to TRBJ1-4; 7 bases match TRBD1. CDR1 and CDR2 (germline): SGHNT, YENEEA. Trimming removed 2 bases from V and 0 bases from J; junction bases left unmatched: 3. The CDR3 has 16 residues. CDR3 residues: CASSLPTGATNEKLFF. The CDR3 DNA is TGTGCCAGCAGCTTACCAACAGGGGCAACTAATGAAAAACTGTTTTTT.

By its share, this clone is medium-sized (0.01 to 0.1%). The V and J genes are TRBV27 and TRBJ2-7; D perhaps matches TRBD1 (6 bases). CDR1 and CDR2 from the germline V gene are MNHEY and SMNVEV (reference sequence). The CDR3 extends over 14 amino acids. V was trimmed by 8 bases and J by 7 bases, leaving 21 bases between them. The CDR3 reads CASRRGINQGEQYF. The DNA for the CDR3 is TGTGCCAGCCGCCGAGGTATTAACCAGGGGGAGCAGTACTTC.

The rearrangement uses TRBV6-5 and TRBJ1-1; D is undetermined. V gave up 0 bases and J gave up 4 bases, with 9 bases separating them. Germline CDR1 and CDR2: MNHEY and SVGAGI. The CDR3 consists of 14 residues. In nucleotides, the CDR3 is TGTGCCAGCAGTTACTCCAGGAAGGCCACTGAAGCTTTCTTT. Its protein is CASSYSRKATEAFF.

This chain connects TRBV5-4 to TRBJ2-5; tentatively, D is TRBD1 (6 bases). CDR1 and CDR2 (germline): SGHNT, YYREEE (reference sequence). The CDR3 is made up of 16 amino acids. Trimming took 0 bases from V and 5 from J, leaving 17 bases between them. CDR3 coding DNA: TGTGCCAGCAGCTTGGTATTTAAGACAGGTGGGGAGACCCAGTACTTC. It translates to CASSLVFKTGGETQYF.

This clone was picked up one time. The rearrangement uses TRBV9 and TRBJ2-1; 13 nucleotides agree with TRBD2. The germline V gene has CDR1 SGDLS and CDR2 YYNGEE. The CDR3 is 15 amino acids. With V trimmed by 3 bases and J by 9 bases, 6 bases remained unmatched. The CDR3 bases are TGTGCCAGCAGCGGGAGACTAGCGGGGGGTGGTGAGCAGTTCTTC. This codes for CASSGRLAGGGEQFF.

The gene calls are TRBV28 and TRBJ1-2; D remains unclear. Trimming cost V 5 bases and J 2 bases, with 9 bases left between them. The CDR3 loop spans 13 amino acids. The germline V gene has CDR1 MDHEN and CDR2 SYDVKM. The chain's CDR3 is CASSRQANYGYTF. CDR3 nucleotides: TGTGCCAGCAGTAGGCAGGCGAACTATGGCTACACCTTC.

The chain couples TRBV7-3 to TRBJ2-3, with 10 bases aligning to TRBD2. CDR3 length: 15 amino acids. Germline V gene sequence: CDR1 SGHTA, CDR2 FQGTGA. The ends lost 1 base at V and 6 bases at J; junction bases unmatched: 4. The CDR3 loop is CASSLMGLALDTQYF. The CDR3 DNA reads TGTGCCAGCAGCTTAATGGGACTAGCGTTGGATACGCAGTATTTT.

The chain links TRBV5-5 to TRBJ2-1; no reliable D call. CDR1 is SGHKS and CDR2 is YYEKEE in the germline V gene (reference sequence). The V and J ends lost 2 bases and 5 bases respectively, with 2 bases between them. This CDR3 spans 11 amino acids. CDR3 protein: CASSFHNEQFF. The CDR3 nucleotides are TGTGCCAGCAGCTTCCACAATGAGCAGTTCTTC. Filled out from reference TRBV5-5 and TRBJ2-1, the complete variable domain reads DAGVTQSPTHLIKTRGQQVTLRCSPISGHKSVSWYQQVLGQGPQFIFQYYEKEERGRGNFPDRFSARQFPNYSSELNVNALLLGDSALYLCASSFHNEQFFGPGTRLTVL.

A single count supports this clone. The CDR3: CASSGDNTDTQYF. For the CDR3, the DNA is TGTGCCAGCAGTGGCGACAACACAGATACGCAGTATTTT. This chain connects TRBV6-4 to TRBJ2-3; D unresolved. V shed 4 bases and J shed 2 bases, with 7 bases lying between them. The CDR3 loop spans 13 amino acids. CDR1 is MRHNA and CDR2 is SNTAGT in the germline V gene.

CDR3 nucleotide sequence: TGTGCCAGCAGCTTAGCTGGATACTATGGCTACACCTTC. This sequence encodes CASSLAGYYGYTF. This chain uses TRBV11-1 with TRBJ1-2, with unresolved D. There are 13 residues in the CDR3. Germline V gene sequence: CDR1 SGHAT, CDR2 FQDESV (reference sequence). V lost 0 bases and J 3 bases, leaving 5 bases between the germline ends.

The rearrangement joins TRBV15 to TRBJ1-5; TRBD1 agrees at 7 bases. The CDR3 runs to 17 residues. Germline CDR1 reads LNHNV; CDR2 reads YYDKDF (reference sequence). The trim removed 6 bases at V and 0 bases at J, leaving 11 bases unmatched. In nucleotides, the CDR3 is TGTGCCACCAGGGGCACAGGGGAAATCTATAGCAATCAGCCCCAGCATTTT. Residues: CATRGTGEIYSNQPQHF. Together with reference TRBV15 and TRBJ1-5, the CDR3 gives the full variable domain: DAMVIQNPRYQVTQFGKPVTLSCSQTLNHNVMYWYQQKSSQAPKLLFHYYDKDFNNEADTPDNFQSRRPNTSFCFLDIRSPGLGDTAMYLCATRGTGEIYSNQPQHFGDGTRLSIL.

This clone was counted between two and nine times. The chain couples TRBV9 to TRBJ1-1; 7 bases fit TRBD1. Looked up from germline, CDR1 is SGDLS and CDR2 is YYNGEE. The CDR3 sequence is 16 residues long. V shed 4 bases and J 5 bases; nucleotides not matched to a gene: 14. Here the CDR3 reads CASSKDPFTGETEAFF. Written as DNA, the CDR3 is TGTGCCAGCAGCAAAGACCCCTTCACAGGGGAGACTGAAGCTTTCTTT. The full variable domain, rest sourced from reference TRBV9 and TRBJ1-1, is DSGVTQTPKHLITATGQRVTLRCSPRSGDLSVYWYQQSLDQGLQFLIQYYNGEERAKGNILERFSAQQFPDLHSELNLSSLELGDSALYFCASSKDPFTGETEAFFGQGTRLTVV.

The rearrangement links TRBV19 to TRBJ1-1, with 7 bases matching TRBD1. This CDR3 comprises 13 residues. Per germline, CDR1 LNHDA and CDR2 SQIVND (reference sequence). The V gene end was trimmed by 4 bases and the J gene end by 5 bases; junction bases not matched to a gene: 4. CDR3 region: CASSTRQGTEAFF. DNA for the CDR3: TGTGCCAGTAGTACGCGACAGGGAACTGAAGCTTTCTTT.

This clone is a singleton in its sample. The chain is built from TRBV27 and TRBJ2-7; D is possibly TRBD1 or TRBD2 (6 bases each). Trimming took 5 bases from V and 5 from J, leaving 22 bases between them. There are 16 residues in the CDR3. Germline values: CDR1 MNHEY, CDR2 SMNVEV (reference sequence). The CDR3 DNA is TGTGCCAGCAGTCCCGACGCGGGACACATTGGCCACGAGCAGTACTTC. It is translated as CASSPDAGHIGHEQYF.

The CDR3 coding sequence is TGCAGCGTTGAAGAAGGAAGGACTAGCGGCTACGAGCAGTACTTC. Its protein product is CSVEEGRTSGYEQYF. The chain links TRBV29-1 to TRBJ2-5; 10 bases agree with TRBD2. The J call may be faulty, since TRBJ2-7 better matches the DNA end. Germline CDR1 reads SQVTM; CDR2 reads ANQGSEA. The CDR3 loop spans 15 amino acids.

The CDR3 region is CASSLGLAQETQYF. As DNA, the CDR3 is TGTGCCAGCAGCTTGGGACTAGCGCAAGAGACCCAGTACTTC. This chain connects TRBV5-6 to TRBJ2-5; TRBD2 matches 8 bases. J gave up 2 bases and V 0 bases, and 0 bases lay outside the gene matches. The CDR3 sequence is 14 residues long. In germline, CDR1 is SGHDT, CDR2 YYEEEE. Complete variable domain (other parts from reference TRBV5-6 and TRBJ2-5): DAGVTQSPTHLIKTRGQQVTLRCSPKSGHDTVSWYQQALGQGPQFIFQYYEEEERQRGNFPDRFSGHQFPNYSSELNVNALLLGDSALYLCASSLGLAQETQYFGPGTRLLVL.